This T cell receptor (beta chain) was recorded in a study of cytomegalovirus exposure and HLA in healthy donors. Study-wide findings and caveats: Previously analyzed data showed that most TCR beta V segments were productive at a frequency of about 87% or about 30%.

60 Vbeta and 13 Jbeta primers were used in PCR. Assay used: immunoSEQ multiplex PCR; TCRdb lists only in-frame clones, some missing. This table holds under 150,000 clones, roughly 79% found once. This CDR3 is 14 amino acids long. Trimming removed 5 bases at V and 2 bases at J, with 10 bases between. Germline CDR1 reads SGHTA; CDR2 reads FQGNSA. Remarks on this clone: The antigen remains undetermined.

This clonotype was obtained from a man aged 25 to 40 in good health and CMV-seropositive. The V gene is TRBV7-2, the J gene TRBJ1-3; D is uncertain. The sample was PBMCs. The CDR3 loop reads CASSTREAGNTIYF. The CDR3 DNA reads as TGTGCCAGCAGCACTCGGGAAGCTGGAAACACCATATATTTT.